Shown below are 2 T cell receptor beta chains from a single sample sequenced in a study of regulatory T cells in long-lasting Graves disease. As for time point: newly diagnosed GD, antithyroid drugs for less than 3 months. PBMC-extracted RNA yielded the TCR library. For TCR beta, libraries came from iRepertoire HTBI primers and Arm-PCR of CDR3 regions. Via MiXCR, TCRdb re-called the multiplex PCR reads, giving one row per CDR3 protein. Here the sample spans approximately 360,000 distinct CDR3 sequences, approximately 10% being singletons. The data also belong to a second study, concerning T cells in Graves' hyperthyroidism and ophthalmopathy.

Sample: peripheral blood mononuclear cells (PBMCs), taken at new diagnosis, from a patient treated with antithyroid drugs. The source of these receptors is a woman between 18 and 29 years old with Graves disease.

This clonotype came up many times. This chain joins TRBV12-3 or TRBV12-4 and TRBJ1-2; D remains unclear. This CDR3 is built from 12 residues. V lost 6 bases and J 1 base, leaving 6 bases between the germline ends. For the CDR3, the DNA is TGTGCCAGCAGCTTCGGTAACTATGGCTACACCTTC. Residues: CASSFGNYGYTF.

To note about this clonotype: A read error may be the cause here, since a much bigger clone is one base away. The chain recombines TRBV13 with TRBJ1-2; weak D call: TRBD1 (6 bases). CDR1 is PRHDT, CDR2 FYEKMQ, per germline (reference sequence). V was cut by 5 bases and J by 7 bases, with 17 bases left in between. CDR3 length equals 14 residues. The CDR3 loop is CASSPDRISSGYTF. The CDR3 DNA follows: TGTGCCAGCAGCCCAGACAGGATAAGCTCTGGCTACACCTTC. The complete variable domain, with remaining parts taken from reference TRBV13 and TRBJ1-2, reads AAGVIQSPRHLIKEKRETATLKCYPIPRHDTVYWYQQGPGQDPQFLISFYEKMQSDKGSIPDRFSAQQFSDYHSELNMSSLELGDSALYFCASSPDRISSGYTFGSGTRLTVV.